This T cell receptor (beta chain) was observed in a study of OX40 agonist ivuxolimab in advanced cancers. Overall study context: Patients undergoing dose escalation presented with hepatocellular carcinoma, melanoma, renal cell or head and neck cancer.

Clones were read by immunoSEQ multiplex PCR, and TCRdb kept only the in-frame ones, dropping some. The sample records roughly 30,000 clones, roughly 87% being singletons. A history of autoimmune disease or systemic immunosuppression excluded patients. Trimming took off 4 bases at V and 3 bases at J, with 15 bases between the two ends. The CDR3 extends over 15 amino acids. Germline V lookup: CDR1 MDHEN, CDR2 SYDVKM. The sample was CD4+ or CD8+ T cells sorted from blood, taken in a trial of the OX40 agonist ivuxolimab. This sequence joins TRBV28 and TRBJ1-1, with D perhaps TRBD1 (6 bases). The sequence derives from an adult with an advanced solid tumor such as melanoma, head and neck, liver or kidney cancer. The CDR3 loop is CASSYRGGLDTEAFF. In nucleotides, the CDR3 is TGTGCCAGCAGTTATAGGGGGGGGTTGGACACTGAAGCTTTCTTT.